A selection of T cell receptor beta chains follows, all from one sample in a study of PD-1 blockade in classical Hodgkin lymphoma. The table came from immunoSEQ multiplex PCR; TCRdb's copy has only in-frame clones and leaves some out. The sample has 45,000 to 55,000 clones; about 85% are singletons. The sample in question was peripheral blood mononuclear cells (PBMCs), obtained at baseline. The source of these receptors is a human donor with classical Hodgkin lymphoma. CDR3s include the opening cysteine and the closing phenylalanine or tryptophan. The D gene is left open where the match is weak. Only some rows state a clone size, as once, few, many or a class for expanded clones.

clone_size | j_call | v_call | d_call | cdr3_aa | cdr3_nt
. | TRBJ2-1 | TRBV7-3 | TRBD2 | CASSLMAGASYNEQFF | TGTGCCAGCAGCTTAATGGCGGGAGCGTCCTACAATGAGCAGTTCTTC
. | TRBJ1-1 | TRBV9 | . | CASSSPTDTEAFF | TGTGCCAGCAGCTCCCCGACGGACACTGAAGCTTTCTTT
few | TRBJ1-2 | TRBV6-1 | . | CASSEKGQGLGYGYTF | TGTGCCAGCAGTGAAAAGGGGCAGGGGCTGGGGTATGGCTACACCTTC
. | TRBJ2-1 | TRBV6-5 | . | CASKRPSSGEQFF | TGTGCCAGCAAGCGCCCTAGTTCGGGTGAGCAGTTCTTC
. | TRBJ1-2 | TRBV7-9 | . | CASSLTPNYGYTF | TGTGCCAGCAGCTTAACACCAAACTATGGCTACACCTTC
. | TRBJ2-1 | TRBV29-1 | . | CSVGGDNEQFF | TGCAGCGTTGGAGGGGACAATGAGCAGTTCTTC
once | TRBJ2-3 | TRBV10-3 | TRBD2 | CASTRGGTSTDTQYF | TGTGCCAGCACTCGGGGAGGGACTAGCACAGATACGCAGTATTTT
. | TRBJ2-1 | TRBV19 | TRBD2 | CASSLPRTSGWGNEQFF | TGTGCCAGTAGCTTGCCGCGGACTAGCGGGTGGGGCAATGAGCAGTTCTTC
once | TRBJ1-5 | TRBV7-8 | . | CASSSRVAQPQHF | TGTGCCAGCAGCTCCAGGGTTGCTCAGCCCCAGCATTTT
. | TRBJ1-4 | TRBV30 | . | CAWLQGDEKLFF | TGTGCCTGGCTACAGGGAGATGAAAAACTGTTTTTT
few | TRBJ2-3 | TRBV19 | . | CASKRGKGPDTQYF | TGTGCCAGTAAGAGGGGAAAGGGGCCAGATACGCAGTATTTT
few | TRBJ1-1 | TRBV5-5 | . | CASSSLRGSKNTEAFF | TGTGCCAGCAGCTCGCTACGGGGATCCAAGAACACTGAAGCTTTCTTT
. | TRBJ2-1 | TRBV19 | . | CASSNSGLESNEQFF | TGTGCCAGTAGTAATTCGGGGTTAGAATCAAATGAGCAGTTCTTC
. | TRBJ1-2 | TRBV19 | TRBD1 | CASTFPGQDYGYTF | TGTGCCAGTACCTTCCCGGGACAGGACTATGGCTACACCTTC
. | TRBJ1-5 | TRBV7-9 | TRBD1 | CASSSGTGGNQPQHF | TGTGCCAGCAGCTCGGGGACAGGAGGGAATCAGCCCCAGCATTTT
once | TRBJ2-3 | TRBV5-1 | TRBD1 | CASSAGTDYSTDTQYF | TGCGCCAGCAGCGCCGGGACAGATTATTCCACAGATACGCAGTATTTT
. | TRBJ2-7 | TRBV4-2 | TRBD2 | CASSQGTSGSNEQYF | TGTGCCAGCAGCCAAGGTACTAGCGGGAGTAACGAGCAGTACTTC
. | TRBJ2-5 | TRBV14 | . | CASSPRLGSVREETQYF | TGTGCCAGCAGCCCCCGACTAGGTTCGGTACGGGAGGAGACCCAGTACTTC
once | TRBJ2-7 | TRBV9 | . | CASSPHSSTNEQYF | TGTGCCAGCAGCCCCCACTCTAGCACCAACGAGCAGTACTTC
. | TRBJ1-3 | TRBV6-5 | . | CASRGYGNTIYF | TGTGCCAGCAGGGGATATGGAAACACCATATATTTT
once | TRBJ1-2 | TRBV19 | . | CASSFGTARDGYTF | TGTGCCAGTAGTTTCGGGACCGCGAGAGATGGCTACACCTTC
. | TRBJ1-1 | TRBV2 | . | CALAQNMNTEAFF | TGTGCCCTTGCGCAGAATATGAACACTGAAGCTTTCTTT
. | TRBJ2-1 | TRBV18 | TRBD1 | CASSQQGAGYNEQFF | TGTGCCAGCTCACAGCAGGGGGCTGGATACAATGAGCAGTTCTTC
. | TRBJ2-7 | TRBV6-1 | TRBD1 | CASGGPGQASYEQYF | TGTGCCAGTGGAGGCCCGGGACAGGCCTCCTACGAGCAGTACTTC
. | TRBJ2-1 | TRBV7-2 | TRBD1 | CASSLERGQVSFF | TGTGCCAGCAGCTTAGAAAGAGGACAGGTCTCGTTCTTC
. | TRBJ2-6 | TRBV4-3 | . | CASSQDRGDSGANVLTF | TGCGCCAGCAGCCAAGATAGAGGGGACTCTGGGGCCAACGTCCTGACTTTC
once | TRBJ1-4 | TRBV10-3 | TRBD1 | CAISETDRGYEKLFF | TGTGCCATCAGTGAGACGGACAGGGGCTATGAAAAACTGTTTTTT
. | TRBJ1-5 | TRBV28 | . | CASSLSIGLPYNQPQHF | TGTGCCAGCAGTTTAAGTATCGGACTCCCTTACAATCAGCCCCAGCATTTT
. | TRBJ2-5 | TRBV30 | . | CAWSHLGETQYF | TGTGCCTGGAGTCACTTGGGGGAGACCCAGTACTTC
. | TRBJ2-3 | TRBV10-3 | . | CAISGGDTQYF | TGTGCCATCAGTGGGGGGGATACGCAGTATTTT
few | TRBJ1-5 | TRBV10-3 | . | CAISENSRGDQPQHF | TGTGCCATCAGTGAGAACAGCCGGGGCGATCAGCCCCAGCATTTT
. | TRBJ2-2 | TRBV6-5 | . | CASHTGNLNTGELFF | TGTGCCAGTCATACGGGCAATTTGAACACCGGGGAGCTGTTTTTT
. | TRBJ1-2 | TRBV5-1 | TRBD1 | CASSLGGTGPIANYGYTF | TGCGCCAGCAGCTTGGGTGGGACAGGACCTATAGCTAACTATGGCTACACCTTC
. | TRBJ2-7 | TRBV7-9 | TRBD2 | CASSSGTSGRGSYEQYF | TGTGCCAGCAGCTCCGGGACTAGCGGGAGGGGATCCTACGAGCAGTACTTC
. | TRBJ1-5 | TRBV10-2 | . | CASSESDSNQPQHF | TGCGCCAGCAGTGAGTCAGATAGCAATCAGCCCCAGCATTTT
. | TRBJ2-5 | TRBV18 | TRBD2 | CASSGSGTSRETQYF | TGTGCCAGCTCGGGGTCCGGGACTAGCAGGGAGACCCAGTACTTC
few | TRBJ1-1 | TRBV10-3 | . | CAIKGQGNTEAFF | TGTGCCATCAAGGGTCAGGGGAACACTGAAGCTTTCTTT
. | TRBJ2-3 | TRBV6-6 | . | CASSYGGSRTDTQYF | TGTGCCAGCAGTTATGGGGGGAGTCGGACAGATACGCAGTATTTT
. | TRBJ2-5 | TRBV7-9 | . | CASSLPLAVQETQYF | TGTGCCAGCAGCCTCCCTTTAGCGGTCCAAGAGACCCAGTACTTC
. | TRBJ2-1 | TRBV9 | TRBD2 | CASSITSVGGVNEQFF | TGTGCCAGCAGCATAACTAGCGTGGGAGGGGTCAATGAGCAGTTCTTC
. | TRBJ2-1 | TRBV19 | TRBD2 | CASSGASGPSSYNEQFF | TGTGCCAGTAGCGGGGCTAGCGGGCCCTCCTCCTACAATGAGCAGTTCTTC
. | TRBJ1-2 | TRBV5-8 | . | CASSLDRRSYTF | TGTGCCAGCAGCTTGGACAGGAGAAGCTACACCTTC
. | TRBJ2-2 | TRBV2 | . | CASRQDTNTGELFF | TGTGCCAGCAGGCAGGACACGAACACCGGGGAGCTGTTTTTT
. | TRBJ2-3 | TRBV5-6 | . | CASSPLVRETDTQYF | TGTGCCAGCAGCCCGCTTGTCAGGGAGACAGATACGCAGTATTTT
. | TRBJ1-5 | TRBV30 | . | CAWSVPPQPQHF | TGTGCCTGGAGTGTACCCCCTCAGCCCCAGCATTTT
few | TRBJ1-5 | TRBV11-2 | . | CASSLEVAQPQHF | TGTGCCAGCAGCTTAGAAGTGGCACAGCCCCAGCATTTT
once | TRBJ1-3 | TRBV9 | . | CASSVGTASGNTIYF | TGTGCCAGCAGCGTAGGGACGGCCTCTGGAAACACCATATATTTT
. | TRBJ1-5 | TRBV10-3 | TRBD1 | CAISEYRDRGSNQPQHF | TGTGCCATCAGTGAGTATAGGGACAGGGGGAGCAATCAGCCCCAGCATTTT
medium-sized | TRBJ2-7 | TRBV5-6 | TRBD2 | CASSGTSGDPYEQYF | TGTGCCAGCAGCGGGACTAGCGGGGATCCCTACGAGCAGTACTTC
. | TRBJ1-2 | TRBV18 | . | CASSPPGKGYGYTF | TGTGCCAGCTCACCACCGGGGAAAGGATATGGCTACACCTTC
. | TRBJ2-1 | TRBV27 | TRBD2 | CASRELAGVGANEQFF | TGTGCCAGCAGAGAACTAGCGGGAGTCGGGGCCAATGAGCAGTTCTTC
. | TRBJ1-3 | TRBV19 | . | CASNDRVGNTIYF | TGTGCCAGTAATGATAGGGTCGGAAACACCATATATTTT